Listed below are T cell receptor beta chains from one sample, sequenced in a study of blood T cell repertoires in COVID-19. Assay used: immunoSEQ multiplex PCR; TCRdb lists only in-frame clones, some missing. The table records about 240,000 clones, 75% to 85% of them present only once. Sequencing used peripheral blood. The receptors were sampled from a woman aged 55-70 years with active or convalescent COVID-19. Both conserved end residues are part of each CDR3. A D gene is named only where the DNA matches it firmly. Not every row has a clone size; where given, it reads once, few, many or a size class.

NA,TRBJ1-2,13,TRBV4-3,NA,TGCGCCAGCAGCCAAAAGGCAGGGGTGGGCTACACCTTC,CASSQKAGVGYTF
NA,TRBJ2-7,14,TRBV7-9,NA,TGTGCCAGCAGCTTAGTAAACACCGCCTACGAGCAGTACTTC,CASSLVNTAYEQYF
NA,TRBJ2-3,15,TRBV27,NA,TGTGCCAGCAGTTTATCGATCTTCGGGTTAGATACGCAGTATTTT,CASSLSIFGLDTQYF
TRBD1,TRBJ1-2,18,TRBV7-9,NA,TGTGCCAGCAGCCCGCGTAGGGGGACAGGGTTCTCTAACTATGGCTACACCTTC,CASSPRRGTGFSNYGYTF
NA,TRBJ1-1,11,TRBV7-8,NA,TGTGCCAGCAGCCCCCTGTCTGAAGCTTTCTTT,CASSPLSEAFF
TRBD1,TRBJ1-1,17,TRBV13,NA,TGTGCCAGCAGCTTACTTATCATGGCGGGACAGGGGATGACTGCTTTCTTT,CASSLLIMAGQGMTAFF
TRBD1,TRBJ1-2,12,TRBV27,NA,TGTGCCAGCTTAGACAGGGGCGGTGGCTACACCTTC,CASLDRGGGYTF
TRBD1,TRBJ2-1,11,TRBV30,NA,TGTGCCTGGAGGCCACCGGGACAGCAGATCTTC,CAWRPPGQQIF
NA,TRBJ1-1,13,TRBV6-5,NA,TGTGCCAGCAGTATAAAATGGAACACTGAAGCTTTCTTT,CASSIKWNTEAFF
NA,TRBJ2-2,15,TRBV2,NA,TGTGCCAGCAGTCGAACCGGGGCGAACACCGGGGAGCTGTTTTTT,CASSRTGANTGELFF
TRBD1,TRBJ1-3,16,TRBV6-5,NA,TGTGCCAGCAGTTACTCCGGACAGGAACGAGGAAACACCATATATTTT,CASSYSGQERGNTIYF
NA,TRBJ1-6,12,TRBV19,NA,TGTGCCAGTAGTACGACTTTGTCACCCCTCCACTTT,CASSTTLSPLHF
TRBD1,TRBJ1-4,16,TRBV3-1/TRBV3-2,NA,TGTGCCAGCAGCCCAGGGACAGGGACAGCTAATGAAAAACTGTTTTTT,CASSPGTGTANEKLFF
TRBD2,TRBJ2-5,16,TRBV9,NA,TGTGCCAGCAGCTCAGGGGCTAGCGGGGGACGGGAGACCCAGTACTTC,CASSSGASGGRETQYF
NA,TRBJ2-5,15,TRBV4-3,NA,TGCGCCAGCAGCCAAGATCTAGAGGGAACGGAGACCCAGTACTTC,CASSQDLEGTETQYF
NA,TRBJ1-4,15,TRBV7-2,NA,TGTGCCAGCAGCTTGAACAGGGCAACTAATGAAAAACTGTTTTTT,CASSLNRATNEKLFF
NA,TRBJ1-2,14,TRBV19,NA,TGTGCCAGTAACCGGGCGAAGGGGAACTATGGCTACACCTTC,CASNRAKGNYGYTF
TRBD1,TRBJ2-3,15,TRBV7-9,NA,TGTGCCAGCAGCCCCCGGGACAGGGGCACAGATACGCAGTATTTT,CASSPRDRGTDTQYF
TRBD2,TRBJ2-3,16,TRBV5-4,NA,TGTGCCAGCAGATCGGGACTAGCTCTGAGCACAGATACGCAGTATTTT,CASRSGLALSTDTQYF
NA,TRBJ2-7,14,TRBV7-2,NA,TGTGCCAGCAGCTTAAACGCAGGCCCCTACGAGCAGTACTTC,CASSLNAGPYEQYF
TRBD1,TRBJ1-2,13,TRBV12-3/TRBV12-4,once,TGTGCCAGCAGGTCCCAGGGGGCGGGTGGCTACACCTTC,CASRSQGAGGYTF
NA,TRBJ1-4,13,TRBV5-1,NA,TGCGCCAGCAGCCCAGACAGTAATGAAAAACTGTTTTTT,CASSPDSNEKLFF
NA,TRBJ2-7,15,TRBV18,NA,TGTGCCAGCTCACCATCTCGCACAGCTCCCTACGAGCAGTACTTC,CASSPSRTAPYEQYF
NA,TRBJ1-2,15,TRBV11-1,NA,TGTGCCAGCAGCTTAGCGAACCAGGGGACCTATGGCTACACCTTC,CASSLANQGTYGYTF
NA,TRBJ1-1,15,TRBV7-2,once,TGTGCCAGCAGCTTGACAGTGGTCGCGAACACTGAAGCTTTCTTT,CASSLTVVANTEAFF
NA,TRBJ1-1,15,TRBV5-1,few,TGCGCCAGCAGCCCTACCCCGGGGATCGGCACTGAAGCTTTCTTT,CASSPTPGIGTEAFF
NA,TRBJ2-7,12,TRBV30,NA,TGTGCCTGGAGTGTACTGAGCCACGAGCAGTACTTC,CAWSVLSHEQYF
TRBD1,TRBJ1-6,16,TRBV4-3,NA,TGCGCCAGCAGCCACACCCAGGGGGCCGGGAATTCACCCCTCCACTTT,CASSHTQGAGNSPLHF
NA,TRBJ2-3,12,TRBV30,NA,TGTGCCTGGAGTGCAATCACAGATACGCAGTATTTT,CAWSAITDTQYF
TRBD1,TRBJ1-1,17,TRBV23-1,few,TGCGCCAGCACTAAGGACAGGGTAGACTTAGGGTGCACTGAAGCTTTCTTT,CASTKDRVDLGCTEAFF
TRBD2,TRBJ2-5,18,TRBV5-1,NA,TGCGCCAGCAGCTTGGCTAGCCGGATAAGCGGGAGACAAGAGACCCAGTACTTC,CASSLASRISGRQETQYF
TRBD1,TRBJ2-3,15,TRBV30,NA,TGTGCCTGGAGTATCACAGGACAGGGGACAGATACGCAGTATTTT,CAWSITGQGTDTQYF
NA,TRBJ1-3,15,TRBV7-2,NA,TGTGCCAGCAGCTTAACAGGGAGCTCTGGAAACACCATATATTTT,CASSLTGSSGNTIYF
NA,TRBJ1-1,14,TRBV6-5,NA,TGTGCCAGCAGGACGGACTGGGGTGGCACTGAAGCTTTCTTT,CASRTDWGGTEAFF
NA,TRBJ1-2,13,TRBV7-3,NA,TGTGCCAGCAGCTTTCAGGGTAGCTATGGCTACACCTTC,CASSFQGSYGYTF
NA,TRBJ1-6,15,TRBV27,NA,TGTGCCAGCAGTCTCGGTGTCTCCTATAATTCACCCCTCCACTTT,CASSLGVSYNSPLHF
TRBD1,TRBJ2-5,15,TRBV5-4,NA,TGTGCCAGCAGCCCAGCGCCGGGACAGGGGGAGACCCAGTACTTC,CASSPAPGQGETQYF
NA,TRBJ1-2,13,TRBV5-1,NA,TGCGCCAGCAGCTTGAGCAGCGGGGAGGGCTACACCTTC,CASSLSSGEGYTF
TRBD1,TRBJ2-7,14,TRBV5-1,once,TGCGCCAGCACTACCCGGGACAGGAGTTACGAGCAGTACTTC,CASTTRDRSYEQYF
TRBD1,TRBJ1-3,15,TRBV6-5,NA,TGTGCCAGCAGACGACAGGGGGGGTCTGGAAACACCATATATTTT,CASRRQGGSGNTIYF
NA,TRBJ1-3,14,TRBV9,few,TGTGCCAGCAGCGCCGGGACACTTGGAAACACCATATATTTT,CASSAGTLGNTIYF
TRBD1,TRBJ1-2,17,TRBV18,NA,TGTGCCAGCTCAGCTCGAGATACGCAGGGGGCGCAGGATGGCTACACCTTC,CASSARDTQGAQDGYTF
NA,TRBJ2-5,14,TRBV18,NA,TGTGCCAGCTCTTATCAGGGGAGTGGAGAGACCCAGTACTTC,CASSYQGSGETQYF
TRBD2,TRBJ2-3,15,TRBV7-9,NA,TGTGCCAGTCGGCCTAGCGGGGCCCCCGGAGATACGCAGTATTTT,CASRPSGAPGDTQYF
TRBD1,TRBJ1-2,13,TRBV7-8,NA,TGTGCCAGCAGCCGGGACAGGGACTATGGCTACACCTTC,CASSRDRDYGYTF
TRBD1,TRBJ1-4,15,TRBV3-1/TRBV3-2,once,TGTGCCAGCAGCACCTTTGGGACAGGGGTTGAAAAACTGTTTTTT,CASSTFGTGVEKLFF
TRBD1,TRBJ1-6,17,TRBV3-1/TRBV3-2,once,TGTGCCAGCAGCCAAACCGGACAGGGGGCGATTGGTTCACCCCTCCACTTT,CASSQTGQGAIGSPLHF
TRBD1,TRBJ1-4,19,TRBV27,NA,TGTGCCAGCAGTAAAAGAGCCGGGACAGGGGGCGGAACTAATGAAAAACTGTTTTTT,CASSKRAGTGGGTNEKLFF
NA,TRBJ2-7,16,TRBV27,NA,TGTGCCAGCAGTTTATCGTCGGGGGGCGGCGAGTACGAGCAGTACTTC,CASSLSSGGGEYEQYF
TRBD1,TRBJ2-3,13,TRBV5-1,NA,TGCGCCAGCAGCCGGGACAGAACAGATACGCAGTATTTT,CASSRDRTDTQYF
TRBD2,TRBJ2-4,15,TRBV6-5,NA,TGTGCCAGCAGGCGGGGGTTTGGAGCCAAAAACATTCAGTACTTC,CASRRGFGAKNIQYF